Presented here are 18 T cell receptor beta chains from one specimen sequenced in a study of blood T cell repertoires in COVID-19. Some clones are missing from TCRdb's copy, which holds only in-frame ones; the method was immunoSEQ multiplex PCR. The table has some 300,000 clones, around 87% seen once. The sequencing input was peripheral blood. These receptors all come from a man in his 70s with acute or convalescent COVID-19.

This sequence joins TRBV25-1 and TRBJ1-2; no clear D. The CDR3 covers 15 residues. Trimming took 5 bases from V and 7 from J, leaving 20 bases between them. Germline V CDR1 and CDR2: MGHDK, SYGVNS. As DNA, the CDR3 is TGTGCCAGCAGTTATTTGCAGGAACCGTTTAGTGGCTACACCTTC. It translates to CASSYLQEPFSGYTF.

The rearrangement uses TRBV5-1 and TRBJ1-1; TRBD1 is a possible D gene (6 bases). Trimming shortened V by 1 base and J by 2 bases, and 9 bases separated the two germline ends. This CDR3 has 14 residues. CDR1 and CDR2 (germline): SGHRS, YFSETQ. DNA for the CDR3: TGCGCCAGCAGCTTGCGGGGGGGCAACACTGAAGCTTTCTTT. Protein product: CASSLRGGNTEAFF.

This chain joins TRBV28 and TRBJ1-1; D unclear. V lost 2 bases and J 7 bases, leaving 8 bases between the germline ends. Per the germline V gene, CDR1 is MDHEN and CDR2 is SYDVKM. The CDR3 extends over 12 amino acids. The CDR3 sequence is CASSLGTSEAFF. The DNA of the CDR3 is TGTGCCAGCAGTTTAGGTACGAGTGAAGCTTTCTTT.

The J gene is TRBJ2-3, the V gene TRBV19; 7 bases agree with TRBD2. The CDR3 length is 15 residues. Germline CDR1 LNHDA, CDR2 SQIVND (reference sequence). V lost 4 bases to trimming and J lost 1 base; unmatched junction nucleotides: 5. The DNA of the CDR3 is TGTGCCAGTAGTACGACGGGAGGACGCACAGATACGCAGTATTTT. Translation gives CASSTTGGRTDTQYF.

The chain employs TRBV24-1 and TRBJ1-2; no firm D call. V shed 0 bases and J shed 4 bases, with 5 bases lying between them. Germline V gives CDR1 KGHDR, CDR2 SFDVKD. This CDR3 is 13 amino acids long. The CDR3 sequence is CATSDLSGYGYTF. DNA for the CDR3: TGTGCCACCAGTGATTTGTCGGGCTATGGCTACACCTTC.

The V and J genes are TRBV19 and TRBJ1-6; D gene uncertain. The germline CDR1 and CDR2 sequences are LNHDA and SQIVND (reference sequence). The ends were cut back, 5 bases at V and 7 bases at J, with 15 bases in the middle. The CDR3 is made up of 15 amino acids. The CDR3 nucleotides are TGTGCCAGTAGTGTGGGCACAATCTTCAATTCACCCCTCCACTTT. Its translation is CASSVGTIFNSPLHF. The full variable domain, with the rest looked up from reference TRBV19 and TRBJ1-6, is DGGITQSPKYLFRKEGQNVTLSCEQNLNHDAMYWYRQDPGQGLRLIYYSQIVNDFQKGDIAEGYSVSREKKESFPLTVTSAQKNPTAFYLCASSVGTIFNSPLHFGNGTRLTVT.

There are a few counts of this clone. Additional DNA sequences in this sample encode the identical CDR3. The chain recombines TRBV5-1 with TRBJ2-3; tentatively, D is TRBD1 (6 bases). The V end was cut by 7 bases, the J end by 2 bases, with 11 bases between. The germline V gene has CDR1 SGHRS and CDR2 YFSETQ. The CDR3 is 13 residues long. CDR3 in DNA: TGCGCCAGCGGCACAGGGTCCACAGATACGCAGTATTTT. This encodes CASGTGSTDTQYF.

The gene calls are TRBV30 and TRBJ1-5; D perhaps matches TRBD1 (6 bases). In germline, CDR1 is GTSNPN, CDR2 SVGIG (reference sequence). The CDR3 has 13 amino acids. V dropped 5 bases and J dropped 4 bases, with 12 bases sitting between them. In nucleotides, the CDR3 is TGTGCCTGGTCCGGGGACATGAATCAGCCCCAGCATTTT. It yields the protein CAWSGDMNQPQHF.

The chain has TRBV19 and TRBJ1-3, with 9 bases matching TRBD1. Germline-derived CDR1 and CDR2 are LNHDA and SQIVND (reference sequence). CDR3 length: 17 amino acids. V trimming: 5 bases; J trimming: 4 bases; junction bases outside the gene matches: 12. The DNA of the CDR3 is TGTGCCAGTAGTCCTCGTCCCGGGACAGGGTTCGGAAACACCATATATTTT. It specifies CASSPRPGTGFGNTIYF. Complete variable domain (other parts from reference TRBV19 and TRBJ1-3): DGGITQSPKYLFRKEGQNVTLSCEQNLNHDAMYWYRQDPGQGLRLIYYSQIVNDFQKGDIAEGYSVSREKKESFPLTVTSAQKNPTAFYLCASSPRPGTGFGNTIYFGEGSWLTVV.

The rearrangement links TRBV6-4 to TRBJ2-1, with 7 bases aligning to TRBD1. The V gene end was trimmed by 2 bases and the J gene end by 3 bases; junction bases not matched to a gene: 4. CDR3 length: 15 amino acids. CDR1 MRHNA and CDR2 SNTAGT come from the germline V gene. CDR3 nucleotides: TGTGCCAGCAGTGACGAGGGGGCTAGCTACAATGAGCAGTTCTTC. Its translation is CASSDEGASYNEQFF.

The genes are TRBV6-5 and TRBJ1-2; D is uncertain. Germline V lookup: CDR1 MNHEY, CDR2 SVGAGI. V was pared by 4 bases and J by 4 bases, with 13 bases between. This CDR3 spans 14 amino acids. Here the CDR3 DNA reads TGTGCCAGCAGTTCAGCTAAGACGGGCTATGGCTACACCTTC. Translating gives CASSSAKTGYGYTF.

This clone came up a few times. For the CDR3, the DNA is TGTGCCACCAGCAGAGGGGTGAGGAATGAAAAACTGTTTTTT. It is translated as CATSRGVRNEKLFF. The chain combines TRBV15 with TRBJ1-4; D is unclear. The CDR3 runs to 14 residues. V shed 1 base and J shed 5 bases, with 8 bases lying between them. In germline, CDR1 is LNHNV, CDR2 YYDKDF (reference sequence).

This sequence joins TRBV14 and TRBJ2-7; D not resolved. V was pared by 0 bases and J by 0 bases, with 9 bases between. This CDR3 is built from 15 residues. The germline CDR1 and CDR2 sequences are SGHDN and FVKESK. In DNA, the CDR3 is TGTGCCAGCAGCCAAGAAGGCAGGCGCTCCTACGAGCAGTACTTC. Protein: CASSQEGRRSYEQYF. Drawing the rest from reference TRBV14 and TRBJ2-7, the complete variable domain is EAGVTQFPSHSVIEKGQTVTLRCDPISGHDNLYWYRRVMGKEIKFLLHFVKESKQDESGMPNNRFLAERTGGTYSTLKVQPAELEDSGVYFCASSQEGRRSYEQYFGPGTRLTVT.

The chain uses TRBV5-1 and TRBJ1-1, with TRBD1 as a possible D gene (6 bases). CDR1 SGHRS and CDR2 YFSETQ come from the germline V gene. The germline V and J ends were trimmed by 1 base and 6 bases, with 13 bases remaining between them. The CDR3 loop spans 14 amino acids. The DNA of the CDR3 is TGCGCCAGCAGCTTGAAGGGGGAGGGTCCTGAAGCTTTCTTT. It encodes CASSLKGEGPEAFF.

The genes are TRBV7-2 and TRBJ2-1; TRBD2 agrees at 10 bases. Germline V gene lookup returns CDR1 SGHTA and CDR2 FQGNSA. After removal of 5 bases from V and 1 base from J, the junction contained 2 bases not matched to a gene. The CDR3 has 15 residues. The CDR3 here is CASSKTSGSYNEQFF. The CDR3 DNA follows: TGTGCCAGCAGCAAGACTAGCGGGTCCTACAATGAGCAGTTCTTC.

The chain has TRBV13 and TRBJ2-4; 13 bases align to TRBD2. CDR3 size: 17 residues. V was pared by 1 base and J by 9 bases, with 9 bases of the junction left unmatched. Germline CDR1 and CDR2: PRHDT and FYEKMQ (reference sequence). The DNA for the CDR3 is TGTGCCAGCAGCTTAGTTGGGGGGACTAGCGGGATAGTCATTCAGTACTTC. Its protein is CASSLVGGTSGIVIQYF. Supplemented by reference TRBV13 and TRBJ2-4, the full variable domain reads AAGVIQSPRHLIKEKRETATLKCYPIPRHDTVYWYQQGPGQDPQFLISFYEKMQSDKGSIPDRFSAQQFSDYHSELNMSSLELGDSALYFCASSLVGGTSGIVIQYFGAGTRLSVL.

This chain joins TRBV4-2 and TRBJ2-2; 9 nucleotides line up with TRBD2. Germline trimming cut 4 bases from V and 5 bases from J; bases unmatched to any gene: 8. Germline CDR1 LGHNA, CDR2 YNFKEQ. CDR3 length: 16 amino acids. The CDR3 coding sequence is TGTGCCAGCAGCCGGGAGCGGGGGGCGGGGACCGGGGAGCTGTTTTTT. Its protein product is CASSRERGAGTGELFF.

The chain links TRBV29-1 to TRBJ1-5; TRBD1 might be the D (5 bases). CDR1 SQVTM and CDR2 ANQGSEA come from the germline V gene. The V end lost 3 bases, the J end lost 6 bases, and 12 bases lay between the germline ends. The CDR3 has 13 amino acids. The CDR3 DNA reads as TGCAGCGTTGATTCAGGGATCGGTCAGCCCCAGCATTTT. It is translated as CSVDSGIGQPQHF.